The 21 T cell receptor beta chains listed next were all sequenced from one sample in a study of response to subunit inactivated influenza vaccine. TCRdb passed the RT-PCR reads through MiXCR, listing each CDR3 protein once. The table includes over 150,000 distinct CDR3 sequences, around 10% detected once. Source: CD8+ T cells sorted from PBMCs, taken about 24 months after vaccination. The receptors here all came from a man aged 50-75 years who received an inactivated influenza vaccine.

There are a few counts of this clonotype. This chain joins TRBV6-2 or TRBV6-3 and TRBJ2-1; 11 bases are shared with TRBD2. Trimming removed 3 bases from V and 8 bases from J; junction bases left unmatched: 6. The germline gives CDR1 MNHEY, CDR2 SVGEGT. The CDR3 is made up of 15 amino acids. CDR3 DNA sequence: TGTGCCAGCAGTTATGGAATAGCGGGGGGGCATGAGCAGTTCTTC. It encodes CASSYGIAGGHEQFF.

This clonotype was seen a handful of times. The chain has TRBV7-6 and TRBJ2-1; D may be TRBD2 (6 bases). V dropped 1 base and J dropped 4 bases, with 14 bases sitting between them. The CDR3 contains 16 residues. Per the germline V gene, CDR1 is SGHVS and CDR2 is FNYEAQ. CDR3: CASSLERGWAYNEQFF. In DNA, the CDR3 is TGTGCCAGCAGCTTAGAACGGGGGTGGGCTTACAATGAGCAGTTCTTC.

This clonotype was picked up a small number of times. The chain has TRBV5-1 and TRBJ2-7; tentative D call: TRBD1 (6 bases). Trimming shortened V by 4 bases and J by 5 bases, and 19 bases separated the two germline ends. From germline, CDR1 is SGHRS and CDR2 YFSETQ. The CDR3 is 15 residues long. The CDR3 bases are TGCGCCAGCAGCGTCCCGGGACAAGTCAGGGACGAGCAGTACTTC. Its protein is CASSVPGQVRDEQYF.

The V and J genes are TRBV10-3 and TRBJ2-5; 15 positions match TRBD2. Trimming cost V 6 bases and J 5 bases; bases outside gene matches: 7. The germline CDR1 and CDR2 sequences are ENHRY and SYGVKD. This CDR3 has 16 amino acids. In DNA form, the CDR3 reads TGTGCCATCAGCCGGACTAGCGGGAGGGCCGGGGAGACCCAGTACTTC. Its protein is CAISRTSGRAGETQYF.

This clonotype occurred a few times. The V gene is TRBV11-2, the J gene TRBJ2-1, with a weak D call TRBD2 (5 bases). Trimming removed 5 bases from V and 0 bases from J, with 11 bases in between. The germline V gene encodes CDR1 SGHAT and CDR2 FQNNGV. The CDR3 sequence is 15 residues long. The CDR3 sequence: CASSRSGSSYNEQFF. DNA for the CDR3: TGTGCCAGCAGCCGAAGCGGCAGCTCCTACAATGAGCAGTTCTTC. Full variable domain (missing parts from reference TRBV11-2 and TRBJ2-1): EAGVAQSPRYKIIEKRQSVAFWCNPISGHATLYWYQQILGQGPKLLIQFQNNGVVDDSQLPKDRFSAERLKGVDSTLKIQPAKLEDSAVYLCASSRSGSSYNEQFFGPGTRLTVL.

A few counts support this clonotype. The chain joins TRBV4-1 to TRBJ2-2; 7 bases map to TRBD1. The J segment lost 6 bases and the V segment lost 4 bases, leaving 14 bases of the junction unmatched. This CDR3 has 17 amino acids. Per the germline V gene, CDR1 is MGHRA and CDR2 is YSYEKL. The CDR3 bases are TGCGCCAGCAGCCCCCGGCGAGGGGGCATCGGGGCCGGGGAGCTGTTTTTT. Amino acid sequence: CASSPRRGGIGAGELFF.

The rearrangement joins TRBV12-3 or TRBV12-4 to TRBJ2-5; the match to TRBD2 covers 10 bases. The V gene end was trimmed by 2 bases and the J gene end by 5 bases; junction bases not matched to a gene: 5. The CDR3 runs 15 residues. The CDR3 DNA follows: TGTGCCAGCAGTTTACTAGCGGGGGTCCATGAGACCCAGTACTTC. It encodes CASSLLAGVHETQYF.

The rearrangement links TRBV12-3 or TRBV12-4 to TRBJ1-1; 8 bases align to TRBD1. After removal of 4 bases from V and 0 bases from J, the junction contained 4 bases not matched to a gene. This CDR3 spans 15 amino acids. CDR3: CASSSWTGMNTEAFF. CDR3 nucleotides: TGTGCCAGCAGTTCCTGGACAGGGATGAACACTGAAGCTTTCTTT.

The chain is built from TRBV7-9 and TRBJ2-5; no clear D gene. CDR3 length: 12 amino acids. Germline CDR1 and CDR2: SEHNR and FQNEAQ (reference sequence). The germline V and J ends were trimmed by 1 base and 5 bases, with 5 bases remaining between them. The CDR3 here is CASSLVHETQYF. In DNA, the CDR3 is TGTGCCAGCAGCTTAGTCCATGAGACCCAGTACTTC.

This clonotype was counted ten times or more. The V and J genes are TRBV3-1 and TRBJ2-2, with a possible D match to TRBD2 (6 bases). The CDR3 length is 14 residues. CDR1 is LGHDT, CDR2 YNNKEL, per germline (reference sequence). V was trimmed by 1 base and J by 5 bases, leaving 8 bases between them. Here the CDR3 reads CASSQVAGTGELFF. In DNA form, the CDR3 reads TGTGCCAGCAGCCAAGTTGCGGGGACCGGGGAGCTGTTTTTT. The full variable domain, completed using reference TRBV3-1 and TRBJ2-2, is DTAVSQTPKYLVTQMGNDKSIKCEQNLGHDTMYWYKQDSKKFLKIMFSYNNKELIINETVPNRFSPKSPDKAHLNLHINSLELGDSAVYFCASSQVAGTGELFFGEGSRLTVL.

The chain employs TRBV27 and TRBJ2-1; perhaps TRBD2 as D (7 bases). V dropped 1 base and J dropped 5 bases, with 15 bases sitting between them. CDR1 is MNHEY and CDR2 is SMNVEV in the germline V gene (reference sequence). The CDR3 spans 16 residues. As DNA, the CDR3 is TGTGCCAGCAGTTTATTTAGGGGGGGATTCGACAATGAGCAGTTCTTC. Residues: CASSLFRGGFDNEQFF.

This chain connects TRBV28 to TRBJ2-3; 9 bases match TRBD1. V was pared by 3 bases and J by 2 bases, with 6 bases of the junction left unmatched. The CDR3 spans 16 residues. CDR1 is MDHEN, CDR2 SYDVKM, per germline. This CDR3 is CASSFWWDRDTDTQYF. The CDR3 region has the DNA TGTGCCAGCAGTTTCTGGTGGGACAGGGACACAGATACGCAGTATTTT.

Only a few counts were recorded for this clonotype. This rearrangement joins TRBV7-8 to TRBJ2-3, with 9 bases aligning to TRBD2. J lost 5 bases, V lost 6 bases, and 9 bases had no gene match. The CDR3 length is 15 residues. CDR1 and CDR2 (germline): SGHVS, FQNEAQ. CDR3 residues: CASSRSGGGGDTQYF. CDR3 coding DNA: TGTGCCAGCAGTCGTAGCGGGGGAGGAGGAGATACGCAGTATTTT.

The CDR3 spells CASSPPTLRTDTQYF. In nucleotides, the CDR3 is TGTGCCAGCAGTCCCCCGACATTACGCACAGATACGCAGTATTTT. This rearrangement joins TRBV12-3 or TRBV12-4 to TRBJ2-3; D not resolved. V lost 5 bases and J lost 1, with 13 bases in between. CDR3 length: 15 amino acids.

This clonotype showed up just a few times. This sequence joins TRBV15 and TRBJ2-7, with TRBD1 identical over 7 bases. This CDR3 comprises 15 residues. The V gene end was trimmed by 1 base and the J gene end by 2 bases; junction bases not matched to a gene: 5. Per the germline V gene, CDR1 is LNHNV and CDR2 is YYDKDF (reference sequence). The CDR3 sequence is CATSRGDSPTYEQYF. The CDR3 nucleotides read TGTGCCACCAGCAGAGGGGACAGTCCAACCTACGAGCAGTACTTC.

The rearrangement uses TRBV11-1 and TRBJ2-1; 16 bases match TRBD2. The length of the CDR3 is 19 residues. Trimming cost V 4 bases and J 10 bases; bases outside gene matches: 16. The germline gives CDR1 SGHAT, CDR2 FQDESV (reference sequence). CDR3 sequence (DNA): TGTGCCAGCAGCTGGCCGCCGGGACTAGCGGGAGGGAGGTTGCAGGAGCAGTTCTTC. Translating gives CASSWPPGLAGGRLQEQFF.

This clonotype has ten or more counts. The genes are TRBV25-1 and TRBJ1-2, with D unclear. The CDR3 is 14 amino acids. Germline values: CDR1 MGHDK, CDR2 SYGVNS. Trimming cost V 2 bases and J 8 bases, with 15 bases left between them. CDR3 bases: TGTGCCAGCAGTGAAGTAGGGCACGCGGGCGGCTACACCTTC. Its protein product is CASSEVGHAGGYTF.

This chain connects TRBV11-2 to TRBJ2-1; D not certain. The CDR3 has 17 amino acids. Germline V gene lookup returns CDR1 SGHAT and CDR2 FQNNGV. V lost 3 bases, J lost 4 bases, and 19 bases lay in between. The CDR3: CASSFEPRGGLYNEQFF. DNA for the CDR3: TGTGCCAGCAGCTTTGAGCCTCGCGGCGGTCTTTACAATGAGCAGTTCTTC.

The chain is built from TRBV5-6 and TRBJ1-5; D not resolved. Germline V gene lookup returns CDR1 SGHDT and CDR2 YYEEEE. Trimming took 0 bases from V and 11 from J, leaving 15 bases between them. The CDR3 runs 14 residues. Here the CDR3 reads CASSLGNLGKTQHF. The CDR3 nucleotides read TGTGCCAGCAGCTTGGGAAACCTGGGGAAGACCCAGCATTTT.

Here the CDR3 DNA reads TGTGCCAGCAGCGTAGTTTCAGGGGGGAACTATGGCTACACCTTC. As protein: CASSVVSGGNYGYTF. This rearrangement joins TRBV9 to TRBJ1-2; the match to TRBD1 covers 7 bases. Germline loops: CDR1 SGDLS, CDR2 YYNGEE. Trimming removed 0 bases from V and 2 bases from J; junction bases left unmatched: 4. CDR3 size: 15 residues.

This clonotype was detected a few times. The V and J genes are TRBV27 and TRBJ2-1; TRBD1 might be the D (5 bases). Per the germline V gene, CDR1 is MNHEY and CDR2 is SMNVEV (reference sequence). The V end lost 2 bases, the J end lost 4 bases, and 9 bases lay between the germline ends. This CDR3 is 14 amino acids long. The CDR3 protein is CASSLAGHYNEQFF. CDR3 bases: TGTGCCAGCAGTTTAGCAGGGCATTACAATGAGCAGTTCTTC.